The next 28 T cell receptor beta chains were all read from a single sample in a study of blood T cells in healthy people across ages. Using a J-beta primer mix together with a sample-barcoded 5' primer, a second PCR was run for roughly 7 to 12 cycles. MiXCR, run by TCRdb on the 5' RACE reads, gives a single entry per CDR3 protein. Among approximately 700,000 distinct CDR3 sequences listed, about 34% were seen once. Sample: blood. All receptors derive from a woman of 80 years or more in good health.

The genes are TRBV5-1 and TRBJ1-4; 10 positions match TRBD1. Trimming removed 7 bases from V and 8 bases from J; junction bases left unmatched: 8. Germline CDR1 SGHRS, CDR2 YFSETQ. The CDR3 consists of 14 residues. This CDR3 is CASGTGTGEEKLFF. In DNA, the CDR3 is TGCGCCAGCGGAACCGGGACAGGGGAGGAAAAACTGTTTTTT.

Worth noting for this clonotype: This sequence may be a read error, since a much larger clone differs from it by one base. CDR3 residues: CASSRTGVRDEQYF. DNA of the CDR3: TGTGCCAGCAGCCGTACAGGGGTCCGCGATGAGCAGTACTTC. The chain carries TRBV6-5 and TRBJ2-5, with 7 bases matching TRBD1. Germline V lookup: CDR1 MNHEY, CDR2 SVGAGI. The CDR3 length is 14 residues. V shed 6 bases and J 11 bases; nucleotides not matched to a gene: 15.

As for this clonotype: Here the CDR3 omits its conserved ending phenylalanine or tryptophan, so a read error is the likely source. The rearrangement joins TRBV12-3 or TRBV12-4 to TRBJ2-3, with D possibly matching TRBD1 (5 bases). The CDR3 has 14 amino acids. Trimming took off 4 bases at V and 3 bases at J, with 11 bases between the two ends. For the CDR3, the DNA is TGTGCCAGCAGTTGGGGCAGAAAAACAGATACGCAGTATTCT. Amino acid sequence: CASSWGRKTDTQYS.

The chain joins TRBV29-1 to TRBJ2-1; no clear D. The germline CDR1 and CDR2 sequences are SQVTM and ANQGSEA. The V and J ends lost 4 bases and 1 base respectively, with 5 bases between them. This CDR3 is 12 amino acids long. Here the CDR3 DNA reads TGCAGCGTTGGTAGGTCCTACAATGAGCAGTTCTTC. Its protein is CSVGRSYNEQFF.

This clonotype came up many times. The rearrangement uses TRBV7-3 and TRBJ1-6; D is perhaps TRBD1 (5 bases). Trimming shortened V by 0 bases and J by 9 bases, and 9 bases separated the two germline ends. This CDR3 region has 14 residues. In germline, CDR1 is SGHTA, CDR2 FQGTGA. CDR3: CASSLTGVASPLHF. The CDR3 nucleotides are TGTGCCAGCAGCTTAACAGGGGTGGCTTCACCCCTCCACTTT.

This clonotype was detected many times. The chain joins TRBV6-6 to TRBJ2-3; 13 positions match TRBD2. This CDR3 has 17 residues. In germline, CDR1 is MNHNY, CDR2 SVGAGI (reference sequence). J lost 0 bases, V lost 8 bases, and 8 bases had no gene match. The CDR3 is CASGRLAGGSSTDTQYF. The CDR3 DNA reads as TGTGCCAGCGGGAGACTAGCGGGGGGTTCTAGCACAGATACGCAGTATTTT.

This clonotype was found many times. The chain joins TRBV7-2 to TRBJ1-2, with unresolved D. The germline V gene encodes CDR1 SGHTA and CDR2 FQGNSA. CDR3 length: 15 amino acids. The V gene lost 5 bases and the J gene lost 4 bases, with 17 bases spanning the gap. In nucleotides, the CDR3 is TGTGCCAGCAGCCCACTCCGGGGATTAAGCTATGGCTACACCTTC. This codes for CASSPLRGLSYGYTF.

The CDR3 DNA reads as TGTGCCAGCAGCCGACAGGGGTCCAATTCACCCCTCCACTTT. It encodes CASSRQGSNSPLHF. This chain uses TRBV3-1 with TRBJ1-6; TRBD1 matches at 8 bases. CDR3 length: 14 amino acids. Germline CDR1 and CDR2: LGHDT and YNNKEL (reference sequence). J lost 7 bases, V lost 4 bases, and 3 bases had no gene match.

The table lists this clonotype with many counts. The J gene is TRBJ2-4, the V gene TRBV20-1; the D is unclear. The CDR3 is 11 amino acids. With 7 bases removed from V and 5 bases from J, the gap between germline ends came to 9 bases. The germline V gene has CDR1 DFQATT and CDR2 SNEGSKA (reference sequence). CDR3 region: CSVPTQNIQYF. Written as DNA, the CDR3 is TGCAGTGTCCCGACCCAAAACATTCAGTACTTC.

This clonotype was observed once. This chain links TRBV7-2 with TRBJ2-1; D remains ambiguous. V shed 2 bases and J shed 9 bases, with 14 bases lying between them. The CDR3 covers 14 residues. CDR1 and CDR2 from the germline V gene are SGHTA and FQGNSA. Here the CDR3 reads CASSLSPIRGEQFF. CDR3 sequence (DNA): TGTGCCAGCAGCTTATCGCCAATTCGCGGTGAGCAGTTCTTC. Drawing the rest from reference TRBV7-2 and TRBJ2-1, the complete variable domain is GAGVSQSPSNKVTEKGKDVELRCDPISGHTALYWYRQSLGQGLEFLIYFQGNSAPDKSGLPSDRFSAERTGGSVSTLTIQRTQQEDSAVYLCASSLSPIRGEQFFGPGTRLTVL.

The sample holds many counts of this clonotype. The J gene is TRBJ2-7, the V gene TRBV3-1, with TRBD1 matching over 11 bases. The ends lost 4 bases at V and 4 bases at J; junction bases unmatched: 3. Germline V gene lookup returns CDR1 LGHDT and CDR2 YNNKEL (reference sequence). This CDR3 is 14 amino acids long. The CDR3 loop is CASSPGQGVYEQYF. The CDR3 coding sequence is TGTGCCAGCAGCCCGGGACAGGGGGTTTACGAGCAGTACTTC.

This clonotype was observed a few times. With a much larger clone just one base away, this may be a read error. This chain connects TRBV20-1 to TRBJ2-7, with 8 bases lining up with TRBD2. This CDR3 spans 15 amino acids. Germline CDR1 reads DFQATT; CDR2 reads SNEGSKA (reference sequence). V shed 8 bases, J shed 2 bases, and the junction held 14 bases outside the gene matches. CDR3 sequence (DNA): TGCAGTACCACGAGGCGGGGGGTGTCCCCCTACGAGCAGTACTTC. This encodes CSTTRRGVSPYEQYF.

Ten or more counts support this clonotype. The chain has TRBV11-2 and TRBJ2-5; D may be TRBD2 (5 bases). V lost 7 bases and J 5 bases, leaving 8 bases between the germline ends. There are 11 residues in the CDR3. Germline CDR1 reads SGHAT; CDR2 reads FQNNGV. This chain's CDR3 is CASTRGETQYF. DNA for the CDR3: TGTGCCAGCACCCGGGGTGAGACCCAGTACTTC.

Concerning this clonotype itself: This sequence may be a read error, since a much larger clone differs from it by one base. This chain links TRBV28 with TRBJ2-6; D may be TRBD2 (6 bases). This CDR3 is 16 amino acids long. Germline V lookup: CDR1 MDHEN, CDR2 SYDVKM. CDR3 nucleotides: TGTGCCAGCGGTTTGGACGGGAGCTCTGGGGCCAACGTCCTGACTTTC. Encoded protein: CASGLDGSSGANVLTF.

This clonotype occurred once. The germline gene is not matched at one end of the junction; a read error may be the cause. CDR3 protein: CTSSQDRVGYTF. In nucleotides, the CDR3 is TGTACCAGCTCTCAGGACAGGGTTGGCTACACCTTC. The V gene is TRBV18, the J gene TRBJ1-2, with 8 bases identical to TRBD1. CDR3 length equals 12 residues. The germline gives CDR1 KGHSH, CDR2 LQKENI. Combining the CDR3 with reference TRBV18 and TRBJ1-2 gives the whole variable domain NAGVMQNPRHLVRRRGQEARLRCSPMKGHSHVYWYRQLPEEGLKFMVYLQKENIIDESGMPKERFSAEFPKEGPSILRIQQVVRGDSAAYFCTSSQDRVGYTFGSGTRLTVV.

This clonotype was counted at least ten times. Here the CDR3 reads CSAGEGPYSNQPQHF. The CDR3 nucleotides are TGCAGTGCCGGGGAGGGACCTTATAGCAATCAGCCCCAGCATTTT. The rearrangement links TRBV20-1 to TRBJ1-5; weak D call: TRBD1 (5 bases). Trimming cost V 6 bases and J 0 bases, with 15 bases left between them. There are 15 residues in the CDR3. Germline CDR1 is DFQATT and CDR2 is SNEGSKA (reference sequence).

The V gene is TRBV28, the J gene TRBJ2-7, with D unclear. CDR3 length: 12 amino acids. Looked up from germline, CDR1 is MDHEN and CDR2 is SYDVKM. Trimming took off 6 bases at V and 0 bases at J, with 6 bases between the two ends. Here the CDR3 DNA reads TGTGCCAGCAGCTCTTCCTCCTACGAGCAGTACGTC. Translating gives CASSSSSYEQYV.

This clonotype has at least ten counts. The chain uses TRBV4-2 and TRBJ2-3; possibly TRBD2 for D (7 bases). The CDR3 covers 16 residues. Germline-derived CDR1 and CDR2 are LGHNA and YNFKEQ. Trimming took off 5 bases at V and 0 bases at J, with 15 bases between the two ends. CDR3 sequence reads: CASSNQAGASTDTQYF. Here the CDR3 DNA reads TGTGCCAGCAGCAACCAGGCGGGGGCTAGCACAGATACGCAGTATTTT.

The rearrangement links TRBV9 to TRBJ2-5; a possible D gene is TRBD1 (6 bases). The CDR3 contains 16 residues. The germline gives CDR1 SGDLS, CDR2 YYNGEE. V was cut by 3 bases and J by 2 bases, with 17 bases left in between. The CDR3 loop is CASSGRGGKSQETQYF. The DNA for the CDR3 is TGTGCCAGCAGCGGACGAGGGGGAAAATCTCAAGAGACCCAGTACTTC.

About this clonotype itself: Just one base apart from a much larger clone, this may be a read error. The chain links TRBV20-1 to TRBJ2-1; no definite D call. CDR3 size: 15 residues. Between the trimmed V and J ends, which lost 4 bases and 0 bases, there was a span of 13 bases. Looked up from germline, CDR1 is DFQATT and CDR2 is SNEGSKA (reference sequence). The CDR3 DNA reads TGCAGTGCTATAGATAGTTCGAGCTCCTACAATGAGCAGTTCTTC. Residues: CSAIDSSSSYNEQFF.

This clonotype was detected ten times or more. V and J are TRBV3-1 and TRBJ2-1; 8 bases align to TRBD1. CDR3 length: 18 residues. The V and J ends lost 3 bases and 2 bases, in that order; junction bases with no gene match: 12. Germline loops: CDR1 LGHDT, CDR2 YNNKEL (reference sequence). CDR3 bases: TGTGCCAGCAGCCACGCTAACTTGGGGGACAGGACCTACAATGAGCAGTTCTTC. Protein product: CASSHANLGDRTYNEQFF.

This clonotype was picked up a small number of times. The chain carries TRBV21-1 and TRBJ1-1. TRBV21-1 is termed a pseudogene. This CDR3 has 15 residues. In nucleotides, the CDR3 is TGTGCCAGCAGCATGCCCGATGACAAGAACACTGAAGCTTTCTTT. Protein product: CASSMPDDKNTEAFF.

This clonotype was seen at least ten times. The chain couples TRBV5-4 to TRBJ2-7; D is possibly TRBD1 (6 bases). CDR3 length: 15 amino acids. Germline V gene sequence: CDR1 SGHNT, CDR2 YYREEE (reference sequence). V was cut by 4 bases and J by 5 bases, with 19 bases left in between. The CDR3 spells CASSLGTRGNDEQYF. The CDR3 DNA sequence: TGTGCCAGCAGCCTAGGGACACGGGGAAACGACGAGCAGTACTTC.

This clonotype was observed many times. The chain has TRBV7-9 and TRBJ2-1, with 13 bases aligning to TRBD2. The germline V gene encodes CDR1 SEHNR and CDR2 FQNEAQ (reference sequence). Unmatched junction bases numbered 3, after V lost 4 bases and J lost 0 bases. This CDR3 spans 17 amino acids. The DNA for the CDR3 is TGTGCCAGCAGCTCGGGACTAGCGGGGAGCTCCTACAATGAGCAGTTCTTC. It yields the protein CASSSGLAGSSYNEQFF.

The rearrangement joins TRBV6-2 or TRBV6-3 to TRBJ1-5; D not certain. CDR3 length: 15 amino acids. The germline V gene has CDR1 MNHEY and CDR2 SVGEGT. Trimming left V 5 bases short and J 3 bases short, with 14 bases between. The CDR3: CASSPNLGFNQPQHF. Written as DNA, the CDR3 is TGTGCCAGCAGTCCGAATCTGGGGTTCAATCAGCCCCAGCATTTT.

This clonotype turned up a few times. The CDR3 DNA sequence: TGTGCCAGCACCGACTGGGGGGGAACCTACAATGAGCAGTTCTTC. Its translation is CASTDWGGTYNEQFF. The rearrangement joins TRBV2 to TRBJ2-1, with 7 nucleotides matching TRBD2. V shed 7 bases and J 2 bases; nucleotides not matched to a gene: 8. The CDR3 runs to 15 residues. Germline CDR1 is SNHLY and CDR2 is FYNNEI.

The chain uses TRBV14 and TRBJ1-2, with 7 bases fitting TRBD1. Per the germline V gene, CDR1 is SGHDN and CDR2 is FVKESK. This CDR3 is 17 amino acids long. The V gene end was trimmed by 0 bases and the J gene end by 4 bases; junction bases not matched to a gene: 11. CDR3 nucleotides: TGTGCCAGCAGCCAAGATCGAAGAGGGGGCAGAGGCTATGGCTACACCTTC. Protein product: CASSQDRRGGRGYGYTF. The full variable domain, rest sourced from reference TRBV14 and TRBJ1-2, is EAGVTQFPSHSVIEKGQTVTLRCDPISGHDNLYWYRRVMGKEIKFLLHFVKESKQDESGMPNNRFLAERTGGTYSTLKVQPAELEDSGVYFCASSQDRRGGRGYGYTFGSGTRLTVV.

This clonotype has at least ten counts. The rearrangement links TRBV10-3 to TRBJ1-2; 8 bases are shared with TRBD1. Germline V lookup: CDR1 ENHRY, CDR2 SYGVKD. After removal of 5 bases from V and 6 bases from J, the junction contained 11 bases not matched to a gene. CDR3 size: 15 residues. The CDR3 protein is CAISPRTGNLDGYTF. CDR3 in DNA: TGTGCCATCAGTCCTCGGACAGGGAATCTCGATGGCTACACCTTC.